This entry lists 18 T cell receptor beta chains sequenced from one sample in a study of shared clonotypes between healthy human individuals. TCRdb's table, derived via immunoSEQ multiplex PCR, lists solely in-frame clones and lacks some. The sample has hundreds of thousands of clones, around 96% seen once. Material: naive CD4+ T cells sorted from blood. Subset defined: CD45RA+ positively selected. Source of these receptors: a woman aged 25 to 39 in good health.

The chain employs TRBV5-1 and TRBJ1-2, with 7 bases lining up with TRBD1. The CDR3 has 16 amino acids. J lost 4 bases, V lost 4 bases, and 13 bases had no gene match. CDR1 and CDR2 (germline): SGHRS, YFSETQ. CDR3 DNA sequence: TGCGCCAGCAGCCCCGCGAAGTTAGGGGGCAGCTATGGCTACACCTTC. It specifies CASSPAKLGGSYGYTF.

The chain is built from TRBV5-1 and TRBJ1-1, with TRBD1 identical over 7 bases. J gave up 0 bases and V 4 bases, and 6 bases lay outside the gene matches. CDR1 and CDR2 (germline): SGHRS, YFSETQ. The CDR3 loop spans 15 amino acids. The CDR3 here is CASSLWTGLNTEAFF. In DNA, the CDR3 is TGCGCCAGCAGCCTATGGACAGGTTTGAACACTGAAGCTTTCTTT.

This clone was seen a single time. The chain is built from TRBV19 and TRBJ1-1, with TRBD1 matching 9 bases. This CDR3 has 16 residues. The junction had 13 bases not matched to a gene; V was cut back by 5 bases and J by 6 bases. Germline V gene lookup returns CDR1 LNHDA and CDR2 SQIVND (reference sequence). The CDR3 sequence is CASSSYRWGTGSEAFF. For the CDR3, the DNA is TGTGCCAGTAGTTCCTACCGGTGGGGGACAGGGTCTGAAGCTTTCTTT.

The table lists this clone with a count of one. J is TRBJ2-3 and V is TRBV5-1; 8 bases agree with TRBD1. Germline values: CDR1 SGHRS, CDR2 YFSETQ. V was clipped by 2 bases and J by 1 base; unmatched bases: 6. The CDR3 contains 16 residues. The CDR3 loop is CASSFTTGVGTDTQYF. The CDR3 DNA is TGCGCCAGCAGCTTTACGACAGGGGTAGGCACAGATACGCAGTATTTT. Drawing the rest from reference TRBV5-1 and TRBJ2-3, the complete variable domain is KAGVTQTPRYLIKTRGQQVTLSCSPISGHRSVSWYQQTPGQGLQFLFEYFSETQRNKGNFPGRFSGRQFSNSRSEMNVSTLELGDSALYLCASSFTTGVGTDTQYFGPGTRLTVL.

This chain joins TRBV19 and TRBJ2-3; D call uncertain. This CDR3 contains 15 residues. Trimming cost V 6 bases and J 0 bases, with 13 bases left between them. From germline, CDR1 is LNHDA and CDR2 SQIVND (reference sequence). CDR3 nucleotide sequence: TGTGCCAGTAGAGGGCCCGCTTGGAGCACAGATACGCAGTATTTT. It is translated as CASRGPAWSTDTQYF.

The chain couples TRBV5-1 to TRBJ2-1; 9 positions agree with TRBD1. Per germline, CDR1 SGHRS and CDR2 YFSETQ. The CDR3 runs to 14 residues. V trimming: 6 bases; J trimming: 9 bases; junction bases outside the gene matches: 10. CDR3 amino acids: CASMPGQGIVEQFF. The CDR3 bases are TGCGCCAGCATGCCGGGACAGGGTATCGTTGAGCAGTTCTTC. Combining the CDR3 with reference TRBV5-1 and TRBJ2-1 gives the whole variable domain KAGVTQTPRYLIKTRGQQVTLSCSPISGHRSVSWYQQTPGQGLQFLFEYFSETQRNKGNFPGRFSGRQFSNSRSEMNVSTLELGDSALYLCASMPGQGIVEQFFGPGTRLTVL.

As concerns this clone: The junction does not match germline at one end; this may be a read error. The gene calls are TRBV6-6 and TRBJ2-1, with 8 bases that match TRBD1. The CDR3 has 15 amino acids. Germline V gives CDR1 MNHNY, CDR2 SVGAGI (reference sequence). CDR3 DNA sequence: TGTGCCAGCAGTTCTCCGAGGGAAAATAGGGACAGGAGGCTCTTC. Its translation is CASSSPRENRDRRLF.

The chain has TRBV5-4 and TRBJ1-2; 11 bases align to TRBD1. CDR1 and CDR2 (germline): SGHNT, YYREEE (reference sequence). The CDR3 consists of 15 residues. J lost 5 bases, V lost 1 base, and 4 bases had no gene match. The CDR3 DNA reads as TGTGCCAGCAGCTTGCAGGGGACAGGGGGATATGGCTACACCTTC. This translates into CASSLQGTGGYGYTF.

The chain employs TRBV6-1 and TRBJ2-6; no reliable D call. Between the trimmed V and J ends, which lost 4 bases and 5 bases, there was a span of 21 bases. CDR1 and CDR2 (germline): MNHNS, SASEGT. CDR3 length: 18 residues. The DNA for the CDR3 is TGTGCCAGCAGTGGATCATACTATGCACAAAGTCGGGCCAACGTCCTGACTTTC. It codes for CASSGSYYAQSRANVLTF.

The table lists this clone with a count of one. This sequence joins TRBV9 and TRBJ2-1, with D perhaps TRBD1 or TRBD2 (5 bases each). CDR3 length equals 14 residues. Germline loops: CDR1 SGDLS, CDR2 YYNGEE. Deletions cut 0 bases from V and 9 bases from J, with 13 bases between. This chain's CDR3 is CASSVVGGDSEQFF. CDR3 nucleotide sequence: TGTGCCAGCAGCGTAGTTGGGGGAGATAGTGAGCAGTTCTTC.

The rearrangement uses TRBV18 and TRBJ1-4, with D maybe TRBD1 (5 bases). The CDR3 extends over 17 amino acids. V was trimmed by 3 bases and J by 4 bases, leaving 18 bases between them. The germline V gene encodes CDR1 KGHSH and CDR2 LQKENI. The CDR3 DNA is TGTGCCAGCTCACCGTCTACAGGCGGGGCAGTTAATGAAAAACTGTTTTTT. Translating it yields CASSPSTGGAVNEKLFF. Looking up the rest from reference TRBV18 and TRBJ1-4 gives the full variable domain: NAGVMQNPRHLVRRRGQEARLRCSPMKGHSHVYWYRQLPEEGLKFMVYLQKENIIDESGMPKERFSAEFPKEGPSILRIQQVVRGDSAAYFCASSPSTGGAVNEKLFFGSGTQLSVL.

On this clone: Other nucleotide sequences from this sample produce the same CDR3. The chain recombines TRBV7-2 with TRBJ1-5, with no clear D. The germline gives CDR1 SGHTA, CDR2 FQGNSA. Deletions cut 3 bases from V and 4 bases from J, with 7 bases between. CDR3 length: 13 residues. The CDR3 region has the DNA TGTGCCAGCAGCTTGGACGGGAATCAGCCCCAGCATTTT. Its translation is CASSLDGNQPQHF.

The chain recombines TRBV11-2 with TRBJ1-2; the D is unclear. The germline V gene has CDR1 SGHAT and CDR2 FQNNGV. V lost 5 bases to trimming and J lost 2 bases, with 9 bases between them. The CDR3 spans 13 residues. CDR3 coding DNA: TGTGCCAGCAGCCCGGACGGAAACTATGGCTACACCTTC. Protein sequence: CASSPDGNYGYTF.

The chain couples TRBV28 to TRBJ1-5; a possible D gene is TRBD1 (6 bases). The CDR3 spans 15 residues. The V gene's germline CDR1 is MDHEN and CDR2 SYDVKM. Deletions cut 3 bases from V and 7 bases from J, with 16 bases between. CDR3 in DNA: TGTGCCAGCAGTTTCGGGGGCCCCAGGAAGCAGCCCCAGCATTTT. Its translation is CASSFGGPRKQPQHF. Looking up the rest from reference TRBV28 and TRBJ1-5 gives the full variable domain: DVKVTQSSRYLVKRTGEKVFLECVQDMDHENMFWYRQDPGLGLRLIYFSYDVKMKEKGDIPEGYSVSREKKERFSLILESASTNQTSMYLCASSFGGPRKQPQHFGDGTRLSIL.

The chain joins TRBV5-6 to TRBJ1-6; 7 positions agree with TRBD1. V was pared by 0 bases and J by 10 bases, with 10 bases of the junction left unmatched. This CDR3 has 16 amino acids. Germline V gene data show CDR1 as SGHDT and CDR2 as YYEEEE. CDR3: CASSLAGQTLTSPLHF. Written as DNA, the CDR3 is TGTGCCAGCAGCTTGGCGGGACAGACATTAACATCACCCCTCCACTTT.

This sequence joins TRBV29-1 and TRBJ2-3, with 13 bases identical to TRBD2. Germline V lookup: CDR1 SQVTM, CDR2 ANQGSEA. This CDR3 contains 14 residues. The V segment lost 7 bases and the J segment 5 bases; nucleotides outside the gene matches: 6. CDR3 region: CSAGLAGVGDTQYF. Here the CDR3 DNA reads TGCAGCGCCGGACTAGCGGGAGTAGGAGATACGCAGTATTTT.

The chain employs TRBV2 and TRBJ2-3; D gene unclear. The germline CDR1 and CDR2 sequences are SNHLY and FYNNEI. Trimming left V 4 bases short and J 2 bases short, with 7 bases between. The CDR3 spans 13 residues. This chain's CDR3 is CASSVDNTDTQYF. Here the CDR3 DNA reads TGTGCCAGCAGTGTCGACAACACAGATACGCAGTATTTT.

The chain joins TRBV18 to TRBJ1-5, with unresolved D. The V end lost 0 bases, the J end lost 0 bases, and 6 bases lay between the germline ends. This CDR3 is built from 15 residues. The germline CDR1 and CDR2 sequences are KGHSH and LQKENI. CDR3 loop: CASSPPSPSNQPQHF. DNA of the CDR3: TGTGCCAGCTCACCACCATCCCCTAGCAATCAGCCCCAGCATTTT.